This T cell receptor (beta chain) was documented in a study of blood T cell repertoires in COVID-19. At the level of the study: The United States, Italy and Spain provided the acute and convalescent COVID-19 samples. In each case, the material was cDNA or gDNA derived from T cells, B-cell-depleted T cells, or PBMCs.

Authors' methods: Counts of nucleated cells, estimated from reference gene primer amplification, were obtained. Profiled with immunoSEQ multiplex PCR; TCRdb holds only in-frame clones, not every one. The V and J calls and clone size were taken over from that table, and D and trimming were inferred from the DNA. The sample contains about 120,000 clones, roughly 86% of which appear only once. This CDR3 is built from 16 residues. Trimming at V came to 4 bases and at J to 4 bases, leaving 6 bases not matched to a gene. CDR1 is SGHNT and CDR2 is YYREEE in the germline V gene (reference sequence). Sequencing was done on a sample of peripheral blood. The chain links TRBV5-4 to TRBJ2-5; TRBD2 aligns across 14 bases. The receptor was derived from a man between 40 and 49 years old with acute or convalescent COVID-19. For the CDR3, the DNA is TGTGCCAGCAGCGGGACTAGCGGGGGCCTCGGAGAGACCCAGTACTTC. It yields the protein CASSGTSGGLGETQYF.